One and the same sample provided the 2 T cell receptor beta chains below, sequenced in a study of blood T cells in healthy people across ages. A second PCR of about 7 to 12 cycles used a sample-barcoded 5' primer and a J-beta primer mix. TCRdb redid the calling of the 5' RACE reads with MiXCR, one entry per CDR3 protein. The sample shows under 2,000,000 distinct CDR3 sequences, around 48% of them seen only once. Sample: blood. The source is a woman aged 40 to 49 in good health.

The CDR3 loop is CSVGGGRVSSTDTQYF. CDR3 coding DNA: TGCAGCGTTGGGGGGGGTCGGGTTAGTAGTACAGATACGCAGTATTTT. The chain joins TRBV29-1 to TRBJ2-3; TRBD2 aligns across 7 bases. V was pared by 4 bases and J by 3 bases, with 13 bases of the junction left unmatched. The CDR3 spans 16 residues. CDR1 is SQVTM, CDR2 ANQGSEA, per germline.

The V and J genes are TRBV6-2 or TRBV6-3 and TRBJ1-1, with a weak D call TRBD1 (6 bases). Germline V gene sequence: CDR1 MNHEY, CDR2 SVGEGT. This CDR3 spans 15 amino acids. The V and J ends lost 4 bases and 6 bases respectively, with 18 bases between them. This CDR3 is CASSWRGAGASEAFF. The DNA for the CDR3 is TGTGCCAGCAGTTGGAGGGGGGCAGGGGCGTCTGAAGCTTTCTTT.